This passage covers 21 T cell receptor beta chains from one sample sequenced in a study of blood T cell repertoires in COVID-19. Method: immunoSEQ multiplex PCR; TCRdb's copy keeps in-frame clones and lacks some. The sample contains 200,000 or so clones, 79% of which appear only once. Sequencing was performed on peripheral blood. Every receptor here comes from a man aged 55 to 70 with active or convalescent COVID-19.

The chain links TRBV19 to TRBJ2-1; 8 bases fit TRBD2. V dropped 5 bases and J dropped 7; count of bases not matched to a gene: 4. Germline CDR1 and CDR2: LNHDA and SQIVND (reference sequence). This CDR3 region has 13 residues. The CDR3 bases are TGTGCCAGTAGTGGGACTAGAGGGAATGAGCAGTTCTTC. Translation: CASSGTRGNEQFF. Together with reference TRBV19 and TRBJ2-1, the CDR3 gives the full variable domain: DGGITQSPKYLFRKEGQNVTLSCEQNLNHDAMYWYRQDPGQGLRLIYYSQIVNDFQKGDIAEGYSVSREKKESFPLTVTSAQKNPTAFYLCASSGTRGNEQFFGPGTRLTVL.

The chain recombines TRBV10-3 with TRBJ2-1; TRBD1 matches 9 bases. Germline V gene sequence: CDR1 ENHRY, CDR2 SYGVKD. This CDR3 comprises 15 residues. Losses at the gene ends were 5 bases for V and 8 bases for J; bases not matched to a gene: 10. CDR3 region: CAISRDRGDRDEQFF. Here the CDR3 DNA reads TGTGCCATCAGTAGAGACAGGGGGGATAGGGATGAGCAGTTCTTC.

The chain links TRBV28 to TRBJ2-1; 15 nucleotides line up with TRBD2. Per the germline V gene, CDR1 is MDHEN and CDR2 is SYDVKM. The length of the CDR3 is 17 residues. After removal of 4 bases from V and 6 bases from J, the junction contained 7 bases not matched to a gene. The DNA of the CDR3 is TGTGCCAGCAGTTCCCCCAGGACTAGCGGGAGGGCCAATGAGCAGTTCTTC. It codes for CASSSPRTSGRANEQFF.

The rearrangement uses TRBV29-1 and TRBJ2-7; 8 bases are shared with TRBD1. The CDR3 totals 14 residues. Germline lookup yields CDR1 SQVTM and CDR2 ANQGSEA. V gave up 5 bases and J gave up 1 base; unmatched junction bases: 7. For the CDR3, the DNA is TGCAGCGTTAAAACAGGGGGTTTTTCCTACGAGCAGTACTTC. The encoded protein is CSVKTGGFSYEQYF.

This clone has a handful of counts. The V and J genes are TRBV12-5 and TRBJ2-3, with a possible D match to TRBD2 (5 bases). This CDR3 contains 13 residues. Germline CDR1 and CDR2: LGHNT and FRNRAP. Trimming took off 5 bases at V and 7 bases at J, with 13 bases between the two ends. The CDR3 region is CASGPPGSHTQYF. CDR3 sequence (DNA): TGTGCTAGTGGTCCCCCGGGGAGCCATACGCAGTATTTT.

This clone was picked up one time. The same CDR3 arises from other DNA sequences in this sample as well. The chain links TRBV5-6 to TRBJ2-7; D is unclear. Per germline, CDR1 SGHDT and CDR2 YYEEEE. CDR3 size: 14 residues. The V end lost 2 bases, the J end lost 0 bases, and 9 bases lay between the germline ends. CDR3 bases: TGTGCCAGCAGCTTTCCAACAGACTCCTACGAGCAGTACTTC. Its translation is CASSFPTDSYEQYF.

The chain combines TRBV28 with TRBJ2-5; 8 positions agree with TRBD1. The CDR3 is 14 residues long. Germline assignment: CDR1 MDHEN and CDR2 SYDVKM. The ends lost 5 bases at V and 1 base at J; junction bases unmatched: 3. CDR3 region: CASSGQGFQETQYF. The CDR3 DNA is TGTGCCAGCAGTGGACAGGGATTCCAAGAGACCCAGTACTTC.

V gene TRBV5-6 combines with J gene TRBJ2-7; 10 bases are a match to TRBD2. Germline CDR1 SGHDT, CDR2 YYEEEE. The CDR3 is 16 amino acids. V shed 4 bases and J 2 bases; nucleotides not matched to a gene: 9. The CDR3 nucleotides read TGTGCCAGCAGCCCTATAGGACTAGCGGAGACCTACGAGCAGTACTTC. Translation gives CASSPIGLAETYEQYF. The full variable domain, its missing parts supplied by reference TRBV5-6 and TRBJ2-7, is DAGVTQSPTHLIKTRGQQVTLRCSPKSGHDTVSWYQQALGQGPQFIFQYYEEEERQRGNFPDRFSGHQFPNYSSELNVNALLLGDSALYLCASSPIGLAETYEQYFGPGTRLTVT.

CDR3 residues: CASSQITGLAGYNEQFF. The CDR3 DNA reads as TGTGCCAGCAGCCAGATAACCGGACTAGCGGGATACAATGAGCAGTTCTTC. V and J are TRBV14 and TRBJ2-1, with 12 nucleotides matching TRBD2. The CDR3 extends over 17 amino acids. Per germline, CDR1 SGHDN and CDR2 FVKESK. With 3 bases clipped from V and 4 bases from J, the junction kept 7 bases outside the gene matches.

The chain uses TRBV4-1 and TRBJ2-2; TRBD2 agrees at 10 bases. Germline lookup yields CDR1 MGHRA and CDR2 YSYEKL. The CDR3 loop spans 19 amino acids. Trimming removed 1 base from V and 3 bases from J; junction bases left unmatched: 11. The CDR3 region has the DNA TGCGCCAGCAGCCAAGGTCCTAGCGGGAGTTTTAGTTACACCGGGGAGCTGTTTTTT. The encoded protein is CASSQGPSGSFSYTGELFF.

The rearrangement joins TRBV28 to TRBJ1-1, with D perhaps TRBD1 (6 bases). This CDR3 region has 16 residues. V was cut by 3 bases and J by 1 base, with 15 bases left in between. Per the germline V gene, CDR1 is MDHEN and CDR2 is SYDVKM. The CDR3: CASSFIPGQENTEAFF. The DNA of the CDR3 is TGTGCCAGCAGTTTCATCCCGGGACAAGAGAACACTGAAGCTTTCTTT.

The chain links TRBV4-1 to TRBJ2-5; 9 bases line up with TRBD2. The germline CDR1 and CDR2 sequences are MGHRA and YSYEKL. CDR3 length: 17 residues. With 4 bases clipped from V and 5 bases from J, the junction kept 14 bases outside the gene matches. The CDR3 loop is CASSLGAAGGPVETQYF. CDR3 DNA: TGCGCCAGCAGCCTAGGGGCGGCGGGAGGGCCCGTGGAGACCCAGTACTTC.

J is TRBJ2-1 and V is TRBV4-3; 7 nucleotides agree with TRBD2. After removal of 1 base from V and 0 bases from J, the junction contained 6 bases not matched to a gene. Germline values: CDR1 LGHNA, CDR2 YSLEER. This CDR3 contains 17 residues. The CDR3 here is CASSQVAAGSSYNEQFF. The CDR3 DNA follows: TGCGCCAGCAGCCAAGTTGCAGCGGGGAGCTCCTACAATGAGCAGTTCTTC.

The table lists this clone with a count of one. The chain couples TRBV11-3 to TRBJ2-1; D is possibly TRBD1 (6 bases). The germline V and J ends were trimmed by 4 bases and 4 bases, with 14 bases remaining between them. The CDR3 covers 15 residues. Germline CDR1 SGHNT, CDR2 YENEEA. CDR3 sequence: CASSSPGTYYNEQFF. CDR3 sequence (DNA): TGTGCCAGCAGCTCCCCCGGGACATATTACAATGAGCAGTTCTTC.

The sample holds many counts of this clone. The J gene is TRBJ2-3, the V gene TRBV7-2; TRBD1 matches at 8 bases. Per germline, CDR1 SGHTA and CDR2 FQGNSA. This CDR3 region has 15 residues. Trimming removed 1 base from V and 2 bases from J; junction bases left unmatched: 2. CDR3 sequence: CASSLGGQATDTQYF. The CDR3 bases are TGTGCCAGCAGCTTAGGGGGACAGGCCACAGATACGCAGTATTTT.

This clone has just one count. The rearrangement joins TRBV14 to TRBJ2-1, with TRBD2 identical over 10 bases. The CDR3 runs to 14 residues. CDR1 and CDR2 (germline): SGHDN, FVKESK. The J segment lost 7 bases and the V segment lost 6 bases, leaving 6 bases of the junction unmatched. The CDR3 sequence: CASSGLAGVNEQFF. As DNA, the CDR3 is TGTGCCAGCAGTGGGCTAGCGGGAGTTAATGAGCAGTTCTTC.

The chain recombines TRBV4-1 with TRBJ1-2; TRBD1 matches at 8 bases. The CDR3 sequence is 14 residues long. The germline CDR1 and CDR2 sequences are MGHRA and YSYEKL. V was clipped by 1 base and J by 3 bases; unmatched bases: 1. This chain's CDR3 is CASSQADRDYGYTF. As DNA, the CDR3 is TGCGCCAGCAGCCAAGCGGACAGGGACTATGGCTACACCTTC.

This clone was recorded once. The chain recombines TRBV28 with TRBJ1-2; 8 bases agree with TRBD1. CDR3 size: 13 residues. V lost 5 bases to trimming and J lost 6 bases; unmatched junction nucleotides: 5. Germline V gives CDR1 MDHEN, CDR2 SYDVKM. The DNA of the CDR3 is TGTGCCAGCAGTGAGCAGGGGGCTCATGGCTACACCTTC. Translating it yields CASSEQGAHGYTF.

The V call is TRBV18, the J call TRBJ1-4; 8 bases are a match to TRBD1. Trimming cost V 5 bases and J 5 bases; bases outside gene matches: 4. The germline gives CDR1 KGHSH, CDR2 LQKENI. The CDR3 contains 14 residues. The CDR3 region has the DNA TGTGCCAGCTCATCCCGGGACAGGAATGAAAAACTGTTTTTT. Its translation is CASSSRDRNEKLFF.

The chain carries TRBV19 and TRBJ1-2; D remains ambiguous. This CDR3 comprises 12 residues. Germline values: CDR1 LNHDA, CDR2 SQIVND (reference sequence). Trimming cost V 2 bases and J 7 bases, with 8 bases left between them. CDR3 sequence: CASSIRRSGYTF. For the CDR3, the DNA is TGTGCCAGTAGTATAAGGCGGTCTGGCTACACCTTC.

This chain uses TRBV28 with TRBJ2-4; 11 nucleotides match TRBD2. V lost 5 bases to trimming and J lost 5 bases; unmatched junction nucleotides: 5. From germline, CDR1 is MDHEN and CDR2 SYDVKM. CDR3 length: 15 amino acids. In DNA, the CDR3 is TGTGCCAGCAGTCCAGGACTAGCGGGCCAAAACATTCAGTACTTC. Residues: CASSPGLAGQNIQYF.